The 5 T cell receptor beta chains below were found in one sample sequenced in a study of cytomegalovirus exposure and HLA in healthy donors. The PCR contained 60 Vbeta and 13 Jbeta primers. Here immunoSEQ multiplex PCR was the method, and the copy in TCRdb shows in-frame clones only, minus some. Of fewer than 250,000 clones detected, less than 80% appear once; the ten largest clones hold about 0.23%. The sequencing input was PBMCs. The source is a girl aged 2 to 10 in good health and CMV-seronegative.

V and J are TRBV6-1 and TRBJ1-1; 9 bases agree with TRBD1. CDR1 is MNHNS and CDR2 is SASEGT in the germline V gene. Trimming took 3 bases from V and 5 from J; bases not matched to a gene: 7. This CDR3 has 15 residues. The CDR3 loop is CASSESDRGSTEAFF. CDR3 nucleotides: TGTGCCAGCAGTGAGTCCGACAGGGGGAGTACTGAAGCTTTCTTT.

CDR3 amino acids: CASSALQGNPGNTIYF. Here the CDR3 DNA reads TGTGCCAGCAGCGCATTACAGGGGAACCCTGGAAACACCATATATTTT. The rearrangement uses TRBV7-9 and TRBJ1-3; 7 positions match TRBD1. CDR3 length: 16 residues. The V segment lost 5 bases and the J segment 2 bases; nucleotides outside the gene matches: 9. CDR1 is SEHNR and CDR2 is FQNEAQ in the germline V gene (reference sequence).

V is TRBV5-1 and J is TRBJ2-7; 7 nucleotides line up with TRBD1. This CDR3 contains 14 residues. Germline lookup yields CDR1 SGHRS and CDR2 YFSETQ. The trim removed 0 bases at V and 2 bases at J, leaving 2 bases unmatched. The CDR3 region has the DNA TGCGCCAGCAGCTTGGCTGGACAGGCCTACGAGCAGTACTTC. It is translated as CASSLAGQAYEQYF.

In nucleotides, the CDR3 is TGTGCCAGCTTCAGGTCGGGGTTAGCTTTCTTT. Amino acids: CASFRSGLAFF. The chain couples TRBV27 to TRBJ1-1; D not resolved. CDR3 length: 11 amino acids. The V and J ends lost 8 bases and 10 bases respectively, with 14 bases between them. Per germline, CDR1 MNHEY and CDR2 SMNVEV (reference sequence).

The chain recombines TRBV11-2 with TRBJ2-7, with 10 bases identical to TRBD2. This CDR3 has 14 amino acids. Germline trimming cut 5 bases from V and 4 bases from J; bases unmatched to any gene: 5. The V gene's germline CDR1 is SGHAT and CDR2 FQNNGV. CDR3 residues: CASSLAGVVYEQYF. The CDR3 nucleotides read TGTGCCAGCAGCCTAGCGGGAGTTGTATACGAGCAGTACTTC.